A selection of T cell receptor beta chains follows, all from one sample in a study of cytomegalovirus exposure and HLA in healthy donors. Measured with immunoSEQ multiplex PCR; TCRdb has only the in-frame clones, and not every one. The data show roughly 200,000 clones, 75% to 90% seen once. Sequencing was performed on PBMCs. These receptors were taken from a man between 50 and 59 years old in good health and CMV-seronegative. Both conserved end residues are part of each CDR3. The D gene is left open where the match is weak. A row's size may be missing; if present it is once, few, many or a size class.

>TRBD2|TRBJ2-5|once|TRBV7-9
CAIKTSGMAGTQYF
TGTGCCATCAAGACTAGCGGCATGGCAGGGACCCAGTACTTC
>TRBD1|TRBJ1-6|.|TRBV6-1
CASSWDRGDSPLHF
TGTGCCAGCAGTTGGGACAGGGGAGATTCACCCCTCCACTTT
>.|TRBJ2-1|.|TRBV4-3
CASSQDVGREQFF
TGCGCCAGCAGCCAAGATGTGGGCCGTGAGCAGTTCTTC
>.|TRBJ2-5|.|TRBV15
CATSRDTGNGETQYF
TGTGCCACCAGCAGAGATACCGGTAACGGAGAGACCCAGTACTTC
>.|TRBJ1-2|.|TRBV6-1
CARGRTLGGYTF
TGTGCCAGGGGGAGGACGCTGGGGGGCTACACCTTC
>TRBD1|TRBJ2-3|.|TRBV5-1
CASSWRGGTGRGIRTDTQYF
TGCGCCAGCAGCTGGCGAGGCGGGACAGGGAGGGGTATCCGCACAGATACGCAGTATTTT
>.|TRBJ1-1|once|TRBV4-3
CASSRLQGTEAFF
TGCGCCAGCAGCCGATTACAGGGCACTGAAGCTTTCTTT
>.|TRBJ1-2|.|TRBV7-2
CASLGVLDGYTF
TGTGCCAGCCTCGGGGTCCTTGATGGCTACACCTTC
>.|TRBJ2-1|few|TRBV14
CASSQSSLLRFVF
TGTGCCAGCAGCCAAAGTTCACTCCTACGGTTTGTCTTC
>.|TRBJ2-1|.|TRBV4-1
CASSQESWSEQFF
TGCGCCAGCAGCCAAGAATCCTGGAGTGAGCAGTTCTTC
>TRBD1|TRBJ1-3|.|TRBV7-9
CASSRTGITSGNTIYF
TGTGCCAGCAGCCGGACAGGGATTACCTCTGGAAACACCATATATTTT
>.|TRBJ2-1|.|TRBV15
CATSPTQLSYNEQFF
TGTGCCACCAGCCCGACACAGCTTTCCTACAATGAGCAGTTCTTC
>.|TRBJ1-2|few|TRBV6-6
CASSYSNTENYGYTF
TGTGCCAGCAGTTACTCGAATACCGAGAACTATGGCTACACCTTC
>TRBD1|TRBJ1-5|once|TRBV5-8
CASTLRGTENQPQHF
TGTGCCAGCACCTTGAGAGGGACAGAGAATCAGCCCCAGCATTTT
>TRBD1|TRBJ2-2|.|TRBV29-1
CSVGTGTATGELFF
TGCAGCGTTGGGACAGGGACCGCCACCGGGGAGCTGTTTTTT
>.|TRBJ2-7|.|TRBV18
CASSPLREVEEQYF
TGTGCCAGCTCACCTTTGCGGGAAGTGGAGGAGCAGTACTTC